The present TCR beta chain was sequenced within a study of T cells in Graves' hyperthyroidism and ophthalmopathy. Using RNA transcripts as the source, TCR beta CDR3 regions were amplified. Researchers ran a first-round RT-PCR on the TCR CDR3 using the HTBI primer set. MiXCR, applied by TCRdb to the multiplex PCR reads, yields one record per CDR3 protein. The sample holds fewer than 450,000 distinct CDR3 sequences, 17% seen once. This clonotype was observed many times. Its specificity is unknown. Trimming took 6 bases from V and 5 from J; bases not matched to a gene: 7. This CDR3 comprises 14 residues. Germline V gene data show CDR1 as MDHEN and CDR2 as SYDVKM. Study results and limitations: Separating ophthalmopathy from stable hyperthyroidism was achieved by a 13 V-J model.

The sample comprised blood. The chain has TRBV28 and TRBJ2-3; 8 nucleotides agree with TRBD2. The origin of this receptor is a young woman with Graves' hyperthyroidism that later progressed to Graves' ophthalmopathy. The CDR3: CASRLAEKGDTQYF. Written as DNA, the CDR3 is TGTGCCAGCAGACTAGCGGAGAAGGGAGATACGCAGTATTTT.